The 26 T cell receptor beta chains below all came from one sample that was sequenced in a study of blood T cells in healthy people across ages (dated by TCRdb to the mid-2010s). Libraries were constructed by 5' RACE. The listed sequencing device is Illumina HiSeq 2500. A second PCR of about 6 to 11 cycles was run with a J-beta primer mix and a sample-barcoded 5' primer. The public reads were run again by TCRdb, first through fastp at Q25 and then through MiXCR, and only productive beta chains were kept. Identical CDR3 protein sequences are pooled into one entry, listed with their most common genes and DNA. In all, the sample holds hundreds of thousands of distinct CDR3 sequences, and 52% of those were seen once. In total, the top ten clones hold 13% of the sample. The source material was blood. The receptors stem from a woman aged 80 or over in good health.

The gene calls are TRBV7-9 and TRBJ1-2; D not certain. The germline V gene has CDR1 SEHNR and CDR2 FQNEAQ (reference sequence). V was cut by 5 bases and J by 2 bases, with 6 bases left in between. CDR3 size: 12 residues. The chain's CDR3 is CASSAVNYGYTF. CDR3 sequence (DNA): TGTGCCAGCAGCGCCGTGAACTATGGCTACACCTTC.

The rearrangement links TRBV6-5 to TRBJ2-1; possible D gene TRBD2, 6 bases. The germline V gene has CDR1 MNHEY and CDR2 SVGAGI. The CDR3 has 13 amino acids. V shed 5 bases and J shed 6 bases, with 11 bases lying between them. CDR3 sequence: CASSPQRANEQFF. CDR3 in DNA: TGTGCCAGCAGTCCCCAGCGGGCCAATGAGCAGTTCTTC.

J is TRBJ2-4 and V is TRBV10-2; 13 positions agree with TRBD2. The assigned J gene may be wrong: the sequence end matches TRBJ2-7 better. The CDR3 length is 16 residues. Germline V lookup: CDR1 WSHSY, CDR2 SAAADI. The CDR3 nucleotides read TGCGCCAGCAGTGCCGAGACTAGCGGGGGGCCCTACGAGCAGTACTTC. This translates into CASSAETSGGPYEQYF.

On this clonotype itself: A read error is possible here, since a much larger clone lies one base away. This chain uses TRBV20-1 with TRBJ2-3; no reliable D call. Looked up from germline, CDR1 is DFQATT and CDR2 is SNEGSKA (reference sequence). The CDR3 has 13 residues. The V gene lost 6 bases and the J gene lost 2 bases, with 12 bases spanning the gap. CDR3 in amino acids: CSAPRMYTDTQYF. The CDR3 bases are TGCAGTGCCCCCAGAATGTACACAGATACGCAGTATTTT.

This clonotype came up many times. The V gene is TRBV7-9, the J gene TRBJ2-5, with D uncertain. This CDR3 is built from 13 residues. V lost 5 bases to trimming and J lost 5 bases, with 12 bases between them. The germline CDR1 and CDR2 sequences are SEHNR and FQNEAQ (reference sequence). The CDR3 nucleotides read TGTGCCAGCAGCCCGCTATCACGCGAGACCCAGTACTTC. Protein: CASSPLSRETQYF.

This clonotype occurred once. This sequence joins TRBV7-2 and TRBJ1-1, with TRBD1 identical over 7 bases. Unmatched junction bases numbered 7, after V lost 5 bases and J lost 4 bases. The CDR3 is 14 residues long. CDR1 and CDR2 (germline): SGHTA, FQGNSA. As DNA, the CDR3 is TGTGCCAGCAGCCCCGGGACAGCTAGCACTGAAGCTTTCTTT. The encoded protein is CASSPGTASTEAFF.

This chain joins TRBV9 and TRBJ2-3; D unclear. Trimming removed 4 bases from V and 8 bases from J, with 8 bases in between. The CDR3 has 11 amino acids. Germline V gives CDR1 SGDLS, CDR2 YYNGEE. CDR3 nucleotides: TGTGCCAGCAGCCCTCCAAGTACGCAGTATTTT. Its translation is CASSPPSTQYF.

About this clonotype itself: One end of the junction is discordant with germline, which a read error may explain. V is TRBV9 and J is TRBJ1-5; D is perhaps TRBD1 (5 bases). The CDR3 consists of 14 residues. Germline loops: CDR1 SGDLS, CDR2 YYNGEE. This CDR3 is CASSPQGSDHPQHF. The DNA of the CDR3 is TGTGCCAGCAGCCCCCAGGGTTCGGATCACCCCCAGCATTTT. Based on the CDR3 plus reference TRBV9 and TRBJ1-5, the full variable domain is DSGVTQTPKHLITATGQRVTLRCSPRSGDLSVYWYQQSLDQGLQFLIQYYNGEERAKGNILERFSAQQFPDLHSELNLSSLELGDSALYFCASSPQGSDHPQHFGDGTRLSIL.

The V gene is TRBV6-1, the J gene TRBJ1-3, with D tentatively TRBD1 (6 bases). The V gene lost 8 bases and the J gene lost 3 bases, with 14 bases spanning the gap. Germline V lookup: CDR1 MNHNS, CDR2 SASEGT. This CDR3 is 14 amino acids long. The CDR3 region is CASAVGAHGNTIYF. DNA for the CDR3: TGTGCCAGCGCCGTGGGGGCCCATGGAAACACCATATATTTT.

This sequence joins TRBV29-1 and TRBJ2-6, with TRBD1 identical over 7 bases. The CDR3 has 14 residues. V was pared by 3 bases and J by 5 bases, with 4 bases of the junction left unmatched. Germline CDR1 and CDR2: SQVTM and ANQGSEA. The CDR3 nucleotides read TGCAGCGTTGATTCAGGGGGTCGGGCCAACGTCCTGACTTTC. It translates to CSVDSGGRANVLTF.

The chain is built from TRBV28 and TRBJ2-4, with D hard to call. The CDR3 has 16 amino acids. Trimming removed 4 bases from V and 2 bases from J, with 15 bases in between. Germline CDR1 reads MDHEN; CDR2 reads SYDVKM. This CDR3 reads CASSSPHAVSKNIQYF. In nucleotides, the CDR3 is TGTGCCAGCAGTTCCCCCCACGCGGTTTCCAAAAACATTCAGTACTTC.

On this clonotype: A much more abundant neighbour one base away suggests this may be a read error. No conserved phenylalanine or tryptophan is present at the end of the CDR3, so a read error is the likely explanation. Here the CDR3 DNA reads TGTGCCAGCAGCGCAACAGGGGTACATGAGCAGTTCGTC. Residues: CASSATGVHEQFV. The chain links TRBV9 to TRBJ2-1; 7 bases map to TRBD1. V shed 3 bases, J shed 8 bases, and the junction held 5 bases outside the gene matches. The length of the CDR3 is 13 residues. Germline assignment: CDR1 SGDLS and CDR2 YYNGEE.

This clonotype was observed at least ten times. The V gene is TRBV11-2, the J gene TRBJ2-7; unclear D gene. There are 14 residues in the CDR3. Per germline, CDR1 SGHAT and CDR2 FQNNGV. Trimming stripped 1 base from V and 2 bases from J, with 9 bases between. In DNA, the CDR3 is TGTGCCAGCAGCTTAGTCCGGGCAGCCTACGAGCAGTACTTC. This encodes CASSLVRAAYEQYF.

This clonotype was found a few times. This chain links TRBV29-1 with TRBJ2-1, with 10 bases matching TRBD2. CDR3 length: 13 residues. Losses at the gene ends were 7 bases for V and 3 bases for J; bases not matched to a gene: 3. CDR1 SQVTM and CDR2 ANQGSEA come from the germline V gene. The CDR3, as DNA: TGCAGCGCTTGGACTAGCGGCTACAATGAGCAGTTCTTC. This encodes CSAWTSGYNEQFF.

This clonotype was seen just once. This chain links TRBV15 with TRBJ2-1, with unresolved D. The CDR3 sequence is 16 residues long. Germline CDR1 reads LNHNV; CDR2 reads YYDKDF (reference sequence). Trimming cost V 0 bases and J 5 bases, with 14 bases left between them. Here the CDR3 reads CATSRDLDRSNNEQFF. The DNA for the CDR3 is TGTGCCACCAGCAGAGATTTGGACCGGAGCAACAATGAGCAGTTCTTC. Complete variable domain (other parts from reference TRBV15 and TRBJ2-1): DAMVIQNPRYQVTQFGKPVTLSCSQTLNHNVMYWYQQKSSQAPKLLFHYYDKDFNNEADTPDNFQSRRPNTSFCFLDIRSPGLGDTAMYLCATSRDLDRSNNEQFFGPGTRLTVL.

This clonotype showed up just once. The V gene is TRBV24-1, the J gene TRBJ2-3, with D maybe TRBD1 (5 bases). CDR3 length equals 17 residues. V dropped 9 bases and J dropped 4 bases, with 25 bases sitting between them. The germline CDR1 and CDR2 sequences are KGHDR and SFDVKD. Here the CDR3 DNA reads TGTGCCACCGGTAATTTCGTAGGGGAATTAGGAGCAGATACGCAGTATTTT. It is translated as CATGNFVGELGADTQYF.

This clonotype was detected only once. The V call is TRBV27, the J call TRBJ1-2; D is possibly TRBD1 (5 bases). The CDR3 length is 17 residues. The V gene's germline CDR1 is MNHEY and CDR2 SMNVEV (reference sequence). The V and J ends lost 6 bases and 0 bases respectively, with 20 bases between them. The DNA of the CDR3 is TGTGCCAGCAGACCCCAAGGGCGGGGGTCCTCTAACTATGGCTACACCTTC. Its translation: CASRPQGRGSSNYGYTF.

This clonotype was detected a few times. The chain couples TRBV3-1 to TRBJ2-1; D remains unclear. The germline CDR1 and CDR2 sequences are LGHDT and YNNKEL (reference sequence). This CDR3 region has 16 residues. The ends were cut back, 4 bases at V and 0 bases at J, with 13 bases in the middle. In DNA form, the CDR3 reads TGTGCCAGCAGCCGCCTAGATTATGTCTCCTACAATGAGCAGTTCTTC. Its translation: CASSRLDYVSYNEQFF.

The sample holds many counts of this clonotype. The chain carries TRBV9 and TRBJ2-1; D gene unclear. The CDR3 has 10 residues. Trimming left V 10 bases short and J 5 bases short, with 7 bases between. Germline lookup yields CDR1 SGDLS and CDR2 YYNGEE. The CDR3 DNA follows: TGTGCCCTCGGGCACAATGAGCAGTTCTTC. It specifies CALGHNEQFF.

This clonotype was counted a single time. The rearrangement links TRBV15 to TRBJ1-6; TRBD1 matches at 7 bases. This CDR3 is 15 amino acids long. CDR1 and CDR2 (germline): LNHNV, YYDKDF (reference sequence). J was trimmed by 2 bases and V by 5 bases; bases with no gene match: 3. The CDR3 is CATSWGQPYNSPLHF. The CDR3 region has the DNA TGTGCCACCAGCTGGGGACAGCCCTATAATTCACCCCTCCACTTT.

Worth noting for this clonotype: A much larger clonotype is one base distant, so this may be a read error. The rearrangement uses TRBV28 and TRBJ2-5, with 9 bases aligning to TRBD1. Germline V gene data show CDR1 as MDHEN and CDR2 as SYDVKM. The CDR3 consists of 15 residues. The ends lost 10 bases at V and 2 bases at J; junction bases unmatched: 11. The CDR3 reads CATRGTGRPQETQYF. In DNA, the CDR3 is TGTGCCACCAGAGGGACAGGGCGGCCTCAAGAGACCCAGTACTTC.

This clonotype was seen once. Written as DNA, the CDR3 is TGTGCTAGTGGTTTAACGAGGGGACAGGGGTTAGATCACTACGAGCAGTACTTC. Its translation is CASGLTRGQGLDHYEQYF. The rearrangement joins TRBV12-5 to TRBJ2-4, with 10 bases identical to TRBD1. The J call could be wrong; TRBJ2-7 is a better fit for the DNA end. Germline CDR1 is LGHNT and CDR2 is FRNRAP. The CDR3 covers 18 residues.

V usage is TRBV7-7 and J usage is TRBJ2-2; the match to TRBD2 covers 8 bases. The CDR3 is 15 residues long. Germline V gives CDR1 SSHAT, CDR2 FNYEAQ (reference sequence). The V segment lost 6 bases and the J segment 5 bases; nucleotides outside the gene matches: 8. This CDR3 reads CASRRAGVDTGELFF. In nucleotides, the CDR3 is TGTGCCAGCAGACGAGCGGGAGTCGATACCGGGGAGCTGTTTTTT.

This rearrangement joins TRBV18 to TRBJ1-4; tentatively, D is TRBD1 (5 bases). Germline CDR1 is KGHSH and CDR2 is LQKENI. CDR3 length equals 16 residues. Trimming stripped 4 bases from V and 0 bases from J, with 12 bases between. This chain's CDR3 is CASSRAGAATNEKLFF. Here the CDR3 DNA reads TGTGCCAGCTCACGCGCCGGGGCCGCAACTAATGAAAAACTGTTTTTT.

Comments on this clonotype: The junction does not match germline at one end; this may be a read error. This chain joins TRBV7-6 and TRBJ1-1; 7 bases fit TRBD1. Germline V gene data show CDR1 as SGHVS and CDR2 as FNYEAQ. The CDR3 runs to 14 residues. The CDR3, as DNA: TGTGCTAGCAGCTCCGACAGGGCGAACACTGAAGCTTTCTTT. Its protein is CASSSDRANTEAFF. Full variable domain (missing parts from reference TRBV7-6 and TRBJ1-1): GAGVSQSPRYKVTKRGQDVALRCDPISGHVSLYWYRQALGQGPEFLTYFNYEAQQDKSGLPNDRFSAERPEGSISTLTIQRTEQRDSAMYRCASSSDRANTEAFFGQGTRLTVV.

This clonotype was detected ten times or more. The rearrangement uses TRBV6-5 and TRBJ1-2, with no clear D. Germline loops: CDR1 MNHEY, CDR2 SVGAGI. This CDR3 region has 13 residues. Trimming took off 8 bases at V and 4 bases at J, with 14 bases between the two ends. The CDR3 is CASALGPGYGYTF. CDR3 nucleotide sequence: TGTGCCAGCGCCCTTGGGCCGGGCTATGGCTACACCTTC.